Following are 11 T cell receptor beta chains from one sample sequenced in a study of somatic mutations in cytotoxic T cells in rheumatoid arthritis. Profiling relied on immunoSEQ multiplex PCR, and the TCRdb table lists in-frame clones only, not all of them. The sample holds fewer than 25,000 clones, around 79% seen once. Specimen: CD8+ T cells sorted from blood. The receptors stem from a woman between 50 and 59 years old in good health.

The V and J genes are TRBV5-8 and TRBJ2-2, with 10 bases matching TRBD1. The junction had 6 bases not matched to a gene; V was cut back by 3 bases and J by 1 base. Germline assignment: CDR1 SGHTS and CDR2 YDEGEE. The CDR3 contains 17 residues. CDR3 nucleotide sequence: TGTGCCAGCAGCTACTCCGGGACAGGGGTGAACACCGGGGAGCTGTTTTTT. Protein: CASSYSGTGVNTGELFF.

The chain recombines TRBV5-6 with TRBJ2-2; D not certain. V lost 3 bases to trimming and J lost 4 bases, with 4 bases between them. The length of the CDR3 is 12 residues. Looked up from germline, CDR1 is SGHDT and CDR2 is YYEEEE. As DNA, the CDR3 is TGTGCCAGCAGCTGGGGCACCGGGGAGCTGTTTTTT. It is translated as CASSWGTGELFF. The whole variable domain, filled in from reference TRBV5-6 and TRBJ2-2, reads DAGVTQSPTHLIKTRGQQVTLRCSPKSGHDTVSWYQQALGQGPQFIFQYYEEEERQRGNFPDRFSGHQFPNYSSELNVNALLLGDSALYLCASSWGTGELFFGEGSRLTVL.

This clone was recorded once. The V gene is TRBV27, the J gene TRBJ2-6; 7 bases align to TRBD2. Trimming cost V 4 bases and J 0 bases; bases outside gene matches: 12. Looked up from germline, CDR1 is MNHEY and CDR2 is SMNVEV (reference sequence). The CDR3 runs to 19 residues. CDR3 sequence (DNA): TGTGCCAGCAGTTCATTGAGGGACTACCCCCTCTCTGGGGCCAACGTCCTGACTTTC. Amino acid sequence: CASSSLRDYPLSGANVLTF.

V gene TRBV9 combines with J gene TRBJ2-1; 11 nucleotides agree with TRBD2. Germline V CDR1 and CDR2: SGDLS, YYNGEE. The length of the CDR3 is 16 residues. V lost 6 bases and J lost 4; bases outside the gene matches: 9. CDR3 in amino acids: CASTLTSGISYNEQFF. The CDR3, as DNA: TGTGCCAGCACCTTGACTAGCGGGATATCTTACAATGAGCAGTTCTTC.

This clone was counted between two and nine times. The CDR3 DNA follows: TGTGCCAGCAGCGGTGGCGCAGGGGCGAACACCGGGGAGCTGTTTTTT. This sequence encodes CASSGGAGANTGELFF. V gene TRBV5-6 combines with J gene TRBJ2-2, with D perhaps matching TRBD1 (6 bases). This CDR3 is 16 amino acids long. The V end was cut by 4 bases, the J end by 0 bases, with 13 bases between. Germline V gene sequence: CDR1 SGHDT, CDR2 YYEEEE.

The rearrangement links TRBV28 to TRBJ2-1; TRBD1 matches 7 bases. Losses at the gene ends were 5 bases for V and 2 bases for J; bases not matched to a gene: 9. This CDR3 is 16 amino acids long. The germline gives CDR1 MDHEN, CDR2 SYDVKM. This CDR3 reads CASSPTGLGTYNEQFF. In DNA form, the CDR3 reads TGTGCCAGCAGTCCGACAGGGTTAGGCACCTACAATGAGCAGTTCTTC.

The V call is TRBV5-4, the J call TRBJ1-6; TRBD1 is a possible D gene (6 bases). V lost 2 bases, J lost 5 bases, and 14 bases lay in between. The germline V gene encodes CDR1 SGHNT and CDR2 YYREEE (reference sequence). There are 16 residues in the CDR3. The CDR3 here is CASSLGSGDDNSPLHF. In nucleotides, the CDR3 is TGTGCCAGCAGCTTAGGATCAGGGGATGATAATTCACCCCTCCACTTT.

The chain has TRBV28 and TRBJ1-2; possibly TRBD1 for D (5 bases). Germline loops: CDR1 MDHEN, CDR2 SYDVKM. The CDR3 length is 15 residues. Between the trimmed V and J ends, which lost 2 bases and 4 bases, there was a span of 14 bases. CDR3 DNA: TGTGCCAGCAGTTTACGACAGTCCCATCTCTATGGCTACACCTTC. It translates to CASSLRQSHLYGYTF.

CDR3: CASIDRGPGDTQYF. The CDR3 region has the DNA TGTGCCAGCATTGACAGGGGGCCGGGAGATACGCAGTATTTT. The chain uses TRBV2 and TRBJ2-3, with 10 bases matching TRBD1. CDR1 is SNHLY, CDR2 FYNNEI, per germline. V trimming: 7 bases; J trimming: 5 bases; junction bases outside the gene matches: 6. The CDR3 totals 14 residues.

The chain carries TRBV7-9 and TRBJ2-1; D is undetermined. The germline V gene encodes CDR1 SEHNR and CDR2 FQNEAQ (reference sequence). Deletions cut 7 bases from V and 8 bases from J, with 15 bases between. CDR3 length: 13 residues. CDR3 loop: CASTISRNDEQFF. For the CDR3, the DNA is TGTGCCAGCACCATTTCTCGCAACGATGAGCAGTTCTTC.

This clone was recorded a few times. CDR3 nucleotides: TGTGCCAGCAGCTCGGGACAGGGAAGTACAGATACGCAGTATTTT. Its protein product is CASSSGQGSTDTQYF. This sequence joins TRBV9 and TRBJ2-3, with 9 bases lining up with TRBD1. Germline-derived CDR1 and CDR2 are SGDLS and YYNGEE. CDR3 length equals 15 residues. With V trimmed by 4 bases and J by 3 bases, 6 bases remained unmatched. Full variable domain (outside the CDR3, taken from reference TRBV9 and TRBJ2-3): DSGVTQTPKHLITATGQRVTLRCSPRSGDLSVYWYQQSLDQGLQFLIQYYNGEERAKGNILERFSAQQFPDLHSELNLSSLELGDSALYFCASSSGQGSTDTQYFGPGTRLTVL.